The T cell receptor beta chain under discussion was sequenced for a study of metastatic and nonmetastatic thyroid tumors. The CDR3 consists of 16 residues. Germline lookup yields CDR1 KGHSH and CDR2 LQKENI. Each patient went into thyroid surgery without having received any treatment. This clone was seen many times. A much larger clone differs by one base, so this may be a read error. Other DNA sequences in this sample translate to the same CDR3. In the original processing: Across clinicopathological groups, CDR3 differences served as the basis for building a distant-metastasis classifier for papillary thyroid cancer. From the PCR reads, TCRdb re-called clones with MiXCR. For this entry, the V and J calls and clone size follow TCRdb and not the study's own pipeline. This table holds around 19,000 clones, roughly a third found once.

Sequenced sample: blood. This chain connects TRBV18 to TRBJ2-5; weak D call: TRBD2 (6 bases). This TCR was sampled from a female donor with papillary thyroid cancer or a benign thyroid nodule (not recorded which). Some clones in this sample may be carry-over from other donors' samples. CDR3 region: CASSRDWAGNQETQYF. The CDR3 nucleotides are TGCGCCAGCTCCCGCGACTGGGCGGGGAACCAAGAGACCCAGTACTTC.